This T cell receptor beta chain came from a study of blood T cell repertoires in COVID-19. About the study: Whether acute or convalescent, the COVID-19 samples came from the United States, Italy and Spain.

Original methodology: It was from reference gene primer amplification that nucleated cell counts were estimated. Only in-frame clones appear in the TCRdb table, and some are missing; sequencing was by immunoSEQ multiplex PCR. V and J calls and clone size are given by that table; D and trimming were obtained from the DNA. The sample carries 200,000 to 250,000 clones, approximately 80% recorded once. Participants' reported clinical history set cohort assignment. Two negative PCRs, clearance, or symptom resolution had been documented for recovered Cohort 3 donors. This TCR came from an older woman who had recovered from COVID-19. Sequenced: PBMCs or T cells enriched from blood (not recorded which).

The CDR3 DNA follows: TGCGCCAGCAGCTTGTCTATGGAGACCCAGTACTTC. The encoded protein is CASSLSMETQYF. The gene calls are TRBV5-1 and TRBJ2-5; no clear D. V lost 1 base to trimming and J lost 5 bases, with 6 bases between them. Germline V gene data show CDR1 as SGHRS and CDR2 as YFSETQ. The CDR3 runs to 12 residues.